This paragraph reports one TCR beta chain. As yet, its antigen is unknown. These data come from a study of cytomegalovirus exposure and HLA in healthy donors. Study-wide findings and caveats: In the approximately 120 validation repertoires, a later analysis found that first-cohort TCR clusters tended to co-occur.

The donors were part of the validation cohort of fewer than 150 subjects. That cohort was separate from the first cohort, which comprised fewer than 800 subjects. TCRdb keeps only in-frame clones here, not all; method: immunoSEQ multiplex PCR. The sample has some 340,000 clones, about nine tenths seen once; the top ten hold approximately 1.1%. This CDR3 comprises 14 residues. V lost 0 bases, J lost 4 bases, and 11 bases lay in between. Germline values: CDR1 SGDLS, CDR2 YYNGEE. The rearrangement links TRBV9 to TRBJ2-7, with D hard to call. Source material: PBMCs. The clonotype was recovered from a woman aged 30 to 39 in good health and CMV-seropositive. CDR3 sequence reads: CASSVALTDYEQYF. The CDR3 nucleotides are TGTGCCAGCAGCGTAGCCCTAACAGATTACGAGCAGTACTTC. The complete variable domain, with remaining parts taken from reference TRBV9 and TRBJ2-7, reads DSGVTQTPKHLITATGQRVTLRCSPRSGDLSVYWYQQSLDQGLQFLIQYYNGEERAKGNILERFSAQQFPDLHSELNLSSLELGDSALYFCASSVALTDYEQYFGPGTRLTVT.